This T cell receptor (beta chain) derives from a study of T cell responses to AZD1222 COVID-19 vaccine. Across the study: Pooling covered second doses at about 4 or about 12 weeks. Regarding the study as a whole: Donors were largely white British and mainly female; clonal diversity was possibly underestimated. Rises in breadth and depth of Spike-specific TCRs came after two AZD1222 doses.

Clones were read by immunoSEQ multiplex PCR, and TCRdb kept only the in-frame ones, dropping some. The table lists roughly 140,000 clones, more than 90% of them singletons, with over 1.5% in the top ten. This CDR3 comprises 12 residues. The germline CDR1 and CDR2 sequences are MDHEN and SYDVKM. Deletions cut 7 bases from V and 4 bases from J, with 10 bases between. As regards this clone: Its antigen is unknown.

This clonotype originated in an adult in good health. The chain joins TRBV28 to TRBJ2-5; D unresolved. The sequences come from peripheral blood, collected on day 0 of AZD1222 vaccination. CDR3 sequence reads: CASTSEVETQYF. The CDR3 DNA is TGTGCCAGCACCTCAGAGGTAGAGACCCAGTACTTC.